The 29 T cell receptor beta chains presented below share a single source sample, sequenced in a study of blood T cell repertoires in COVID-19. Sequenced by immunoSEQ multiplex PCR; TCRdb stores in-frame clones only, minus some. The table has some 400,000 clones, roughly 86% seen once. Specimen: peripheral blood. These receptors were collected from a human donor with acute or convalescent COVID-19. The donor label of this sample is uncertain.

This chain links TRBV27 with TRBJ2-7, with 8 bases lining up with TRBD2. Germline-derived CDR1 and CDR2 are MNHEY and SMNVEV (reference sequence). After removal of 8 bases from V and 0 bases from J, the junction contained 3 bases not matched to a gene. The CDR3 loop spans 13 amino acids. CDR3 amino acids: CASGGGSSYEQYF. The CDR3 nucleotides read TGTGCCAGCGGCGGGGGGTCCTCCTACGAGCAGTACTTC.

This clone has a handful of counts. This chain uses TRBV5-1 with TRBJ1-1; no clear D gene. The CDR3 is made up of 17 amino acids. Germline V gene data show CDR1 as SGHRS and CDR2 as YFSETQ. V lost 2 bases, J lost 3 bases, and 20 bases lay in between. The CDR3 DNA reads TGCGCCAGCAGCTTCGACCCGCGGGGAGCGGTGGACACTGAAGCTTTCTTT. It is translated as CASSFDPRGAVDTEAFF.

The chain has TRBV7-2 and TRBJ2-3; 10 bases line up with TRBD2. CDR1 SGHTA and CDR2 FQGNSA come from the germline V gene. J lost 4 bases, V lost 5 bases, and 3 bases had no gene match. The CDR3 has 14 amino acids. CDR3: CASSKGLASDTQYF. CDR3 bases: TGTGCCAGCAGCAAGGGACTAGCGTCAGATACGCAGTATTTT.

This clone was picked up a small number of times. V usage is TRBV10-3 and J usage is TRBJ1-2, with TRBD1 matching over 7 bases. With 3 bases clipped from V and 6 bases from J, the junction kept 4 bases outside the gene matches. CDR3 length equals 13 residues. Germline CDR1 reads ENHRY; CDR2 reads SYGVKD. The DNA for the CDR3 is TGTGCCATCAGTGAAAGGGGGCTGAATGGCTACACCTTC. It yields the protein CAISERGLNGYTF.

CDR3: CASSVGTGFNQPQHF. The CDR3 DNA is TGTGCCAGTAGTGTTGGGACAGGGTTTAATCAGCCCCAGCATTTT. This chain uses TRBV19 with TRBJ1-5; 9 bases fit TRBD1. Germline V gene sequence: CDR1 LNHDA, CDR2 SQIVND (reference sequence). The CDR3 totals 15 residues. Unmatched junction bases numbered 6, after V lost 5 bases and J lost 4 bases.

This chain connects TRBV2 to TRBJ1-1; D is undetermined. The CDR3 covers 12 residues. Germline CDR1 and CDR2: SNHLY and FYNNEI. Trimming left V 4 bases short and J 8 bases short, with 11 bases between. CDR3 sequence reads: CASSVEPIEAFF. The CDR3 nucleotides read TGTGCCAGCAGTGTTGAGCCAATCGAAGCTTTCTTT.

The chain uses TRBV29-1 and TRBJ1-4; D is perhaps TRBD1 (6 bases). V dropped 7 bases and J dropped 8 bases, with 17 bases sitting between them. CDR3 length equals 13 residues. Germline CDR1 and CDR2: SQVTM and ANQGSEA. Here the CDR3 reads CSASAGVGEKLFF. CDR3 DNA: TGCAGCGCCTCGGCAGGGGTGGGAGAAAAACTGTTTTTT. The full variable domain, its missing parts supplied by reference TRBV29-1 and TRBJ1-4, is SAVISQKPSRDICQRGTSLTIQCQVDSQVTMMFWYRQQPGQSLTLIATANQGSEATYESGFVIDKFPISRPNLTFSTLTVSNMSPEDSSIYLCSASAGVGEKLFFGSGTQLSVL.

The chain carries TRBV11-2 and TRBJ1-3; 9 positions agree with TRBD1. Germline V lookup: CDR1 SGHAT, CDR2 FQNNGV. V was clipped by 2 bases and J by 0 bases; unmatched bases: 5. The CDR3 runs 17 residues. As DNA, the CDR3 is TGTGCCAGCAGCTTACTGACAGGGGGAACCTCTGGAAACACCATATATTTT. Protein: CASSLLTGGTSGNTIYF.

The genes are TRBV5-1 and TRBJ1-1; tentative D call: TRBD1 (5 bases). V lost 4 bases and J 1 base, leaving 11 bases between the germline ends. This CDR3 has 14 amino acids. Germline V CDR1 and CDR2: SGHRS, YFSETQ. Here the CDR3 DNA reads TGCGCCAGCAGCCGGGACTTCTGGAACACTGAAGCTTTCTTT. Encoded protein: CASSRDFWNTEAFF.

CDR3 residues: CASSQARKSNQPQHF. DNA of the CDR3: TGTGCCAGCAGTCAGGCCCGTAAAAGCAATCAGCCCCAGCATTTT. This chain connects TRBV6-5 to TRBJ1-5; D unclear. V shed 5 bases and J shed 1 base, with 12 bases lying between them. Germline V gene sequence: CDR1 MNHEY, CDR2 SVGAGI. The CDR3 has 15 amino acids.

This rearrangement joins TRBV7-9 to TRBJ2-5, with 8 bases that match TRBD2. V was clipped by 4 bases and J by 3 bases; unmatched bases: 16. Germline assignment: CDR1 SEHNR and CDR2 FQNEAQ (reference sequence). This CDR3 spans 18 amino acids. CDR3 coding DNA: TGTGCCAGCAGCTATGCTGGAACTAGCGGAGGACGAAAAGAGACCCAGTACTTC. It yields the protein CASSYAGTSGGRKETQYF.

The genes are TRBV10-2 and TRBJ2-1, with D possibly matching TRBD1 (6 bases). This CDR3 contains 14 residues. The V gene lost 6 bases and the J gene lost 5 bases, with 14 bases spanning the gap. Looked up from germline, CDR1 is WSHSY and CDR2 is SAAADI. The CDR3 sequence: CASRDRGQNNEQFF. CDR3 DNA sequence: TGCGCCAGCAGAGACCGAGGACAGAACAATGAGCAGTTCTTC.

The chain carries TRBV23-1 and TRBJ2-1; D unclear. TRBV23-1 belongs to the ORF category, with a function that is uncertain. The CDR3 is 16 residues long. V was pared by 0 bases and J by 0 bases, with 9 bases between. CDR3 region: CASSQSTPHSYNEQFF. The CDR3 nucleotides read TGCGCCAGCAGTCAATCCACCCCACACTCCTACAATGAGCAGTTCTTC.

This clone was observed a few times. J is TRBJ2-5 and V is TRBV7-8, with D possibly TRBD2 on 5 matching bases. Germline loops: CDR1 SGHVS, CDR2 FQNEAQ. This CDR3 is 16 amino acids long. Trimming took 6 bases from V and 4 from J, leaving 21 bases between them. The CDR3 nucleotides are TGTGCCAGCAGTACTAGATTTACATCGTATGGAGAGACCCAGTACTTC. Protein: CASSTRFTSYGETQYF. Full variable domain (remainder filled in from reference TRBV7-8 and TRBJ2-5): GAGVSQSPRYKVAKRGQDVALRCDPISGHVSLFWYQQALGQGPEFLTYFQNEAQLDKSGLPSDRFFAERPEGSVSTLKIQRTQQEDSAVYLCASSTRFTSYGETQYFGPGTRLLVL.

As concerns this clone: The sample holds other DNA sequences that translate to the same CDR3. The chain links TRBV18 to TRBJ2-7; 12 bases are shared with TRBD2. The CDR3 has 14 amino acids. Trimming at V came to 6 bases and at J to 5 bases, leaving 5 bases not matched to a gene. Germline CDR1 and CDR2: KGHSH and LQKENI. CDR3: CASSRGLAGDEQYF. In DNA form, the CDR3 reads TGTGCCAGCTCTCGGGGACTAGCGGGCGACGAGCAGTACTTC.

V is TRBV7-9 and J is TRBJ1-6, with 9 bases that match TRBD1. CDR1 and CDR2 from the germline V gene are SEHNR and FQNEAQ (reference sequence). CDR3 length: 16 residues. J gave up 7 bases and V 5 bases, and 9 bases lay outside the gene matches. The CDR3 reads CASSPRPGQGNSPLHF. CDR3 nucleotides: TGTGCCAGCAGCCCTCGTCCGGGACAGGGAAATTCACCCCTCCACTTT.

The chain carries TRBV2 and TRBJ1-1; tentatively, D is TRBD1 (6 bases). The CDR3 extends over 14 amino acids. Trimming took off 1 base at V and 3 bases at J, with 9 bases between the two ends. Per germline, CDR1 SNHLY and CDR2 FYNNEI. The CDR3 DNA follows: TGTGCCAGCAGTGAAGGTGGGGGCCACACTGAAGCTTTCTTT. It specifies CASSEGGGHTEAFF.

The rearrangement joins TRBV28 to TRBJ1-6, with D maybe TRBD1 (5 bases). CDR3 length: 15 residues. The V gene's germline CDR1 is MDHEN and CDR2 SYDVKM. Trimming pared 3 bases from V and 13 bases from J, leaving 19 bases between. CDR3 in DNA: TGTGCCAGCAGTTTTGTGGGACTCCCCGAGACTCCCCTCCACTTT. Translating it yields CASSFVGLPETPLHF. The full variable domain, its missing parts supplied by reference TRBV28 and TRBJ1-6, is DVKVTQSSRYLVKRTGEKVFLECVQDMDHENMFWYRQDPGLGLRLIYFSYDVKMKEKGDIPEGYSVSREKKERFSLILESASTNQTSMYLCASSFVGLPETPLHFGNGTRLTVT.

This chain uses TRBV5-5 with TRBJ1-2, with D hard to call. Trimming shortened V by 4 bases and J by 5 bases, and 18 bases separated the two germline ends. Per germline, CDR1 SGHKS and CDR2 YYEKEE (reference sequence). The CDR3 totals 15 residues. DNA of the CDR3: TGTGCCAGCAGCCGTGAAGCGACCGAATCGTATGGCTACACCTTC. Amino acids: CASSREATESYGYTF.

This clone was seen a handful of times. The J gene is TRBJ2-1, the V gene TRBV29-1; 8 bases fit TRBD1. This CDR3 region has 14 residues. CDR1 is SQVTM, CDR2 ANQGSEA, per germline. V gave up 4 bases and J gave up 7 bases; unmatched junction bases: 9. Here the CDR3 DNA reads TGCAGCGTTGGCTCTACAGGGGGTGGAAATGAGCAGTTCTTC. It is translated as CSVGSTGGGNEQFF.

This rearrangement joins TRBV18 to TRBJ1-3; 8 positions agree with TRBD1. CDR3 length: 15 residues. Germline assignment: CDR1 KGHSH and CDR2 LQKENI. The ends lost 4 bases at V and 4 bases at J; junction bases unmatched: 6. The CDR3 loop is CASSQMDRAGNTIYF. The CDR3 region has the DNA TGTGCCAGCTCACAAATGGACAGGGCCGGAAACACCATATATTTT.

This clone was seen only once. The genes are TRBV19 and TRBJ1-2; D is possibly TRBD1 (5 bases). The CDR3 contains 16 residues. The germline V and J ends were trimmed by 2 bases and 6 bases, with 19 bases remaining between them. Germline V gene sequence: CDR1 LNHDA, CDR2 SQIVND (reference sequence). The CDR3 is CASSIYRTLSWDGYTF. CDR3 DNA: TGTGCCAGTAGTATATATAGGACACTCAGTTGGGATGGCTACACCTTC.

The rearrangement links TRBV5-1 to TRBJ1-1; D call uncertain. The CDR3 is made up of 13 amino acids. The germline V gene encodes CDR1 SGHRS and CDR2 YFSETQ. Trimming stripped 9 bases from V and 1 base from J, with 13 bases between. The CDR3 sequence: CATRYSGNTEAFF. Written as DNA, the CDR3 is TGCGCCACCCGTTATTCAGGGAACACTGAAGCTTTCTTT.

CDR3 nucleotides: TGTGCCAGCAGTCCACTGCAGGGGGGTTTTAGGGATGGCTACACCTTC. Protein sequence: CASSPLQGGFRDGYTF. The chain is built from TRBV5-6 and TRBJ1-2, with 7 bases that match TRBD1. CDR3 length equals 16 residues. In germline, CDR1 is SGHDT, CDR2 YYEEEE. Trimming cost V 5 bases and J 6 bases; bases outside gene matches: 16.

The V gene is TRBV7-8, the J gene TRBJ1-5; D might be TRBD1 (5 bases). The V gene's germline CDR1 is SGHVS and CDR2 FQNEAQ. Trimming pared 5 bases from V and 6 bases from J, leaving 11 bases between. This CDR3 contains 13 residues. The CDR3 nucleotides read TGTGCCAGCAGCACCCAGGGATTTCAGCCCCAGCATTTT. Residues: CASSTQGFQPQHF.

This chain links TRBV27 with TRBJ1-1; D is unclear. There are 13 residues in the CDR3. Trimming removed 6 bases from V and 0 bases from J, with 8 bases in between. Germline loops: CDR1 MNHEY, CDR2 SMNVEV (reference sequence). CDR3 in amino acids: CASRLGLNTEAFF. In DNA, the CDR3 is TGTGCCAGCAGATTAGGGCTGAACACTGAAGCTTTCTTT.

The J gene is TRBJ1-5, the V gene TRBV6-5; a weak D match, TRBD1 (6 bases). This CDR3 contains 15 residues. Per germline, CDR1 MNHEY and CDR2 SVGAGI. The ends were cut back, 6 bases at V and 7 bases at J, with 19 bases in the middle. CDR3 coding DNA: TGTGCCAGCAGCCCATTCATTACAGGGAACCAGCCCCAGCATTTT. It codes for CASSPFITGNQPQHF.

V gene TRBV7-2 combines with J gene TRBJ2-1; D gene unclear. V shed 1 base and J shed 8 bases, with 9 bases lying between them. The CDR3 runs 13 residues. Germline V lookup: CDR1 SGHTA, CDR2 FQGNSA. The CDR3: CASSLGPGYEQFF. CDR3 DNA: TGTGCCAGCAGCTTAGGTCCCGGGTATGAGCAGTTCTTC.

The V gene is TRBV23-1, the J gene TRBJ1-3, with 7 positions matching TRBD1. TRBV23-1 is recorded as an ORF, its role being uncertain. The CDR3 consists of 19 residues. Germline trimming cut 0 bases from V and 0 bases from J; bases unmatched to any gene: 11. The CDR3 spells CASSQSLRDSFSSGNTIYF. The CDR3 nucleotides are TGCGCCAGCAGTCAATCACTCCGGGACAGCTTTTCCTCTGGAAACACCATATATTTT.